Following are 2 T cell receptor beta chains from one sample sequenced in a study of blood T cell repertoires in COVID-19. The repertoire was sequenced with immunoSEQ multiplex PCR; TCRdb's copy has only in-frame clones and lacks some. The table has under 150,000 clones, roughly three quarters seen once. The sequencing sample was made of peripheral blood. Receptor source: a man aged 55 to 70 with acute or convalescent COVID-19.

This chain connects TRBV20-1 to TRBJ2-1, with 14 bases matching TRBD2. The CDR3 sequence is 17 residues long. Germline V gene data show CDR1 as DFQATT and CDR2 as SNEGSKA (reference sequence). V lost 3 bases and J lost 4; bases outside the gene matches: 8. CDR3 sequence reads: CSASAGTSGRVYNEQFF. The CDR3 nucleotides read TGCAGTGCTAGTGCCGGGACTAGCGGGAGAGTTTACAATGAGCAGTTCTTC.

This clone appeared a few times. The chain links TRBV10-3 to TRBJ2-3, with D possibly being TRBD1 (8 bases). V was trimmed by 5 bases and J by 6 bases, leaving 18 bases between them. Germline V gene data show CDR1 as ENHRY and CDR2 as SYGVKD. This CDR3 comprises 15 residues. CDR3 loop: CAISRTGGAMDTQYF. CDR3 coding DNA: TGTGCCATCAGTAGAACAGGGGGGGCCATGGATACGCAGTATTTT.